This TCR beta chain was profiled in a study of response to subunit inactivated influenza vaccine. Study-wide results and caveats: T cells newly recruited by each seasonal influenza vaccination are few, the authors suggested.

This CDR3 region has 15 residues. The junction had 11 bases not matched to a gene; V was cut back by 4 bases and J by 5 bases. CDR1 and CDR2 from the germline V gene are DFQATT and SNEGSKA (reference sequence). Using its own MiXCR run on the RT-PCR reads, TCRdb lists one record per CDR3 protein. The sample includes around 500,000 distinct CDR3 sequences, roughly 9.7% of them seen just once. This clonotype has at least ten counts. Its antigen is as yet unknown. The chain joins TRBV20-1 to TRBJ2-1; 7 bases are a match to TRBD2. This receptor was identified in a man between 50 and 59 years old who received an inactivated influenza vaccine. Specimen: PBMCs from blood, collected about 40 days after vaccination. In DNA, the CDR3 is TGCAGTGCTATTGTCCCGTGGCTAGCGGACAATGAGCAGTTCTTC. Amino acids: CSAIVPWLADNEQFF.